The 29 T cell receptor beta chains in this list originate from one sample, sequenced in a study of cytomegalovirus exposure and HLA in healthy donors. Profiled with immunoSEQ multiplex PCR; TCRdb holds only in-frame clones, not every one. This sample has approximately 210,000 clones, with about 90% found just once. Sample: PBMCs. The receptors were sampled from a young woman in good health and CMV-seronegative.

The chain recombines TRBV19 with TRBJ2-7; no firm D call. V gave up 5 bases and J gave up 3 bases, with 11 bases separating them. Germline V CDR1 and CDR2: LNHDA, SQIVND (reference sequence). The CDR3 extends over 13 amino acids. The CDR3 DNA reads as TGTGCCAGTAGTCACAGCCGTCACTACGAGCAGTACTTC. Residues: CASSHSRHYEQYF.

The rearrangement links TRBV5-1 to TRBJ1-1, with 8 bases matching TRBD1. The germline V gene encodes CDR1 SGHRS and CDR2 YFSETQ. V lost 1 base and J lost 1; bases outside the gene matches: 3. This CDR3 contains 15 residues. The CDR3 DNA follows: TGCGCCAGCAGCTTGTCCGGGACAGGGAACACTGAAGCTTTCTTT. It specifies CASSLSGTGNTEAFF. The full variable domain, in which reference TRBV5-1 and TRBJ1-1 provide the parts outside the CDR3, is KAGVTQTPRYLIKTRGQQVTLSCSPISGHRSVSWYQQTPGQGLQFLFEYFSETQRNKGNFPGRFSGRQFSNSRSEMNVSTLELGDSALYLCASSLSGTGNTEAFFGQGTRLTVV.

The chain recombines TRBV6-5 with TRBJ2-2, with D perhaps matching TRBD1 (6 bases). The germline CDR1 and CDR2 sequences are MNHEY and SVGAGI. The germline V and J ends were trimmed by 1 base and 0 bases, with 6 bases remaining between them. The CDR3 runs 15 residues. In DNA form, the CDR3 reads TGTGCCAGCAGTTACTGGGGGCCGAACACCGGGGAGCTGTTTTTT. It specifies CASSYWGPNTGELFF.

The chain combines TRBV27 with TRBJ2-7, with TRBD2 matching over 15 bases. V gave up 8 bases and J gave up 1 base; unmatched junction bases: 6. Germline CDR1 and CDR2: MNHEY and SMNVEV (reference sequence). The CDR3 sequence is 16 residues long. CDR3 nucleotide sequence: TGTGCCAGCCAGGGACTAGCGGGAGGATCATCCTACGAGCAGTACTTC. Protein product: CASQGLAGGSSYEQYF.

The J gene is TRBJ2-7, the V gene TRBV7-2; possibly TRBD1 for D (5 bases). CDR1 is SGHTA and CDR2 is FQGNSA in the germline V gene. The CDR3 covers 14 residues. The V end was cut by 1 base, the J end by 3 bases, with 10 bases between. For the CDR3, the DNA is TGTGCCAGCAGCTTAGGAAGACAGAGCTACGAGCAGTACTTC. Translation: CASSLGRQSYEQYF.

The chain links TRBV7-9 to TRBJ2-7; D might be TRBD1 (7 bases). The germline V gene encodes CDR1 SEHNR and CDR2 FQNEAQ (reference sequence). The CDR3 spans 14 residues. Trimming left V 5 bases short and J 0 bases short, with 11 bases between. CDR3 sequence: CASSPGGSSYEQYF. CDR3 nucleotide sequence: TGTGCCAGCAGCCCAGGGGGGAGCTCCTACGAGCAGTACTTC.

This clone was found once. V and J are TRBV28 and TRBJ1-5; TRBD1 matches 8 bases. The CDR3 has 13 residues. The V and J ends lost 7 bases and 6 bases, in that order; junction bases with no gene match: 5. The germline CDR1 and CDR2 sequences are MDHEN and SYDVKM. The CDR3 loop reads CASTLQGAQPQHF. DNA for the CDR3: TGTGCCAGCACCCTGCAGGGGGCTCAGCCCCAGCATTTT.

The chain couples TRBV5-1 to TRBJ2-7; TRBD2 aligns across 15 bases. V gave up 3 bases and J gave up 2 bases; unmatched junction bases: 9. This CDR3 is built from 18 residues. Looked up from germline, CDR1 is SGHRS and CDR2 is YFSETQ. The CDR3 loop is CASSYTGTSGRIPYEQYF. The CDR3 bases are TGCGCCAGCAGCTACACCGGGACTAGCGGGAGGATTCCCTACGAGCAGTACTTC.

There are a few counts of this clone. The J gene is TRBJ1-1, the V gene TRBV5-1; D gene uncertain. With 4 bases removed from V and 7 bases from J, the gap between germline ends came to 17 bases. CDR1 and CDR2 (germline): SGHRS, YFSETQ. The CDR3 length is 14 residues. The CDR3 reads CASSQDPGGSEAFF. The CDR3 DNA reads TGCGCCAGCAGCCAGGACCCTGGAGGAAGTGAAGCTTTCTTT.

The CDR3 sequence is CASSLSERRGAFNEQFF. The CDR3 bases are TGTGCCAGCAGTTTATCCGAGCGGAGGGGCGCGTTCAATGAGCAGTTCTTC. The chain is built from TRBV27 and TRBJ2-1, with D perhaps TRBD2 (6 bases). CDR1 and CDR2 (germline): MNHEY, SMNVEV (reference sequence). The CDR3 has 17 amino acids. Trimming took off 0 bases at V and 6 bases at J, with 18 bases between the two ends.

This chain joins TRBV4-1 and TRBJ2-1; 12 bases fit TRBD2. V gave up 4 bases and J gave up 6 bases; unmatched junction bases: 10. This CDR3 is 17 amino acids long. Germline CDR1 reads MGHRA; CDR2 reads YSYEKL. CDR3 region: CASSPVGLAGGPNEQFF. The CDR3 DNA reads as TGCGCCAGCAGCCCCGTTGGGCTAGCGGGAGGGCCCAATGAGCAGTTCTTC.

The chain joins TRBV6-5 to TRBJ2-2; TRBD2 is a possible D gene (5 bases). Per germline, CDR1 MNHEY and CDR2 SVGAGI. Trimming removed 4 bases from V and 2 bases from J, with 8 bases in between. CDR3 length: 14 residues. The CDR3 DNA sequence: TGTGCCAGCAGTTCGGGAAGCAACACCGGGGAGCTGTTTTTT. It is translated as CASSSGSNTGELFF.

The chain employs TRBV7-9 and TRBJ2-3, with D possibly being TRBD2 (5 bases). Between the trimmed V and J ends, which lost 2 bases and 3 bases, there was a span of 9 bases. The CDR3 has 14 residues. Looked up from germline, CDR1 is SEHNR and CDR2 is FQNEAQ (reference sequence). CDR3 in DNA: TGTGCCAGCAGCTTACATCGGGAAACAGATACGCAGTATTTT. It encodes CASSLHRETDTQYF. The full variable domain, with the rest looked up from reference TRBV7-9 and TRBJ2-3, is DTGVSQNPRHKITKRGQNVTFRCDPISEHNRLYWYRQTLGQGPEFLTYFQNEAQLEKSRLLSDRFSAERPKGSFSTLEIQRTEQGDSAMYLCASSLHRETDTQYFGPGTRLTVL.

The chain recombines TRBV4-1 with TRBJ1-2; no definite D call. Trimming took 0 bases from V and 8 from J, leaving 22 bases between them. Germline loops: CDR1 MGHRA, CDR2 YSYEKL. There are 17 residues in the CDR3. CDR3 region: CASSQDPGRVGYRGYTF. DNA for the CDR3: TGCGCCAGCAGCCAAGACCCCGGGAGGGTGGGATATCGGGGCTACACCTTC.

J is TRBJ2-5 and V is TRBV7-9; D perhaps matches TRBD1 (5 bases). The germline gives CDR1 SEHNR, CDR2 FQNEAQ (reference sequence). V was clipped by 7 bases and J by 5 bases, with 17 bases between them. The CDR3 runs to 14 residues. The CDR3 loop reads CASKTQQGVETQYF. CDR3 DNA: TGTGCCAGCAAAACACAGCAGGGCGTGGAGACCCAGTACTTC.

The chain links TRBV5-1 to TRBJ2-7; tentative D call: TRBD1 (6 bases). CDR3 length: 15 residues. Trimming took 4 bases from V and 0 from J, leaving 14 bases between them. Germline-derived CDR1 and CDR2 are SGHRS and YFSETQ. CDR3 sequence: CASSQRDTLSYEQYF. The CDR3 DNA reads as TGCGCCAGCAGCCAAAGGGACACCCTCTCCTACGAGCAGTACTTC.

This clone was recorded a few times. The gene calls are TRBV4-2 and TRBJ1-2, with D perhaps TRBD1 (6 bases). Germline CDR1 LGHNA, CDR2 YNFKEQ. The CDR3 has 15 residues. Trimming removed 0 bases from V and 3 bases from J, with 11 bases in between. CDR3 residues: CASSQDGGRDYGYTF. The CDR3 DNA reads TGTGCCAGCAGCCAAGACGGGGGGCGCGACTATGGCTACACCTTC.

The J gene is TRBJ2-1, the V gene TRBV5-6, with 7 bases matching TRBD2. CDR3 length: 17 amino acids. The junction had 10 bases not matched to a gene; V was cut back by 0 bases and J by 4 bases. In germline, CDR1 is SGHDT, CDR2 YYEEEE. CDR3 residues: CASSLASGNHQYNEQFF. The CDR3 coding sequence is TGTGCCAGCAGCTTGGCCAGCGGGAACCACCAGTACAATGAGCAGTTCTTC.

The chain is built from TRBV14 and TRBJ2-7, with a possible D match to TRBD1 (6 bases). V dropped 6 bases and J dropped 1 base, with 7 bases sitting between them. The CDR3 length is 12 residues. Germline CDR1 reads SGHDN; CDR2 reads FVKESK. For the CDR3, the DNA is TGTGCCAGCAGGGGACAATCCTACGAGCAGTACTTC. It codes for CASRGQSYEQYF.

The chain links TRBV2 to TRBJ2-3; D might be TRBD2 (7 bases). The CDR3 length is 15 residues. Germline values: CDR1 SNHLY, CDR2 FYNNEI. Trimming took off 8 bases at V and 4 bases at J, with 19 bases between the two ends. CDR3 in DNA: TGTGCCAGCTCACGGGGGGCGCAGACGGCAGATACGCAGTATTTT. Its protein is CASSRGAQTADTQYF.

This chain joins TRBV9 and TRBJ2-7; 8 bases line up with TRBD1. The CDR3 loop spans 15 amino acids. V dropped 3 bases and J dropped 3; count of bases not matched to a gene: 8. The V gene's germline CDR1 is SGDLS and CDR2 YYNGEE. CDR3 coding DNA: TGTGCCAGCAGCGCATCCGGGACAGGAGTCTACGAGCAGTACTTC. Protein product: CASSASGTGVYEQYF.

The chain uses TRBV11-2 and TRBJ2-7; D perhaps matches TRBD1 (6 bases). In germline, CDR1 is SGHAT, CDR2 FQNNGV. This CDR3 spans 15 amino acids. The V gene lost 3 bases and the J gene lost 0 bases, with 12 bases spanning the gap. The CDR3 nucleotides are TGTGCCAGCAGCTTTTTTTCGGACAGCTCCTACGAGCAGTACTTC. The encoded protein is CASSFFSDSSYEQYF.

V gene TRBV4-2 combines with J gene TRBJ2-2; 9 nucleotides agree with TRBD1. V gave up 3 bases and J gave up 3 bases; unmatched junction bases: 8. Germline V gives CDR1 LGHNA, CDR2 YNFKEQ. This CDR3 spans 17 amino acids. The CDR3 bases are TGTGCCAGCAGCCATAGAACAGGGGGCCGCGACACCGGGGAGCTGTTTTTT. Residues: CASSHRTGGRDTGELFF.

The chain carries TRBV5-4 and TRBJ1-2; no firm D call. Germline V gives CDR1 SGHNT, CDR2 YYREEE (reference sequence). The CDR3 runs 15 residues. Trimming took 4 bases from V and 6 from J, leaving 19 bases between them. In DNA, the CDR3 is TGTGCCAGCAGCGCTCCCCTAACTCGCACTAATGGCTACACCTTC. Translating it yields CASSAPLTRTNGYTF.

The gene calls are TRBV9 and TRBJ2-2, with 10 bases lining up with TRBD1. The V segment lost 3 bases and the J segment 3 bases; nucleotides outside the gene matches: 11. CDR3 length: 18 residues. In germline, CDR1 is SGDLS, CDR2 YYNGEE. In DNA, the CDR3 is TGTGCCAGCAGCGGGGACAGGGGTAATGAACGGTACACCGGGGAGCTGTTTTTT. It is translated as CASSGDRGNERYTGELFF.

V is TRBV2 and J is TRBJ2-1; 7 nucleotides agree with TRBD2. The CDR3 is 12 residues long. Germline CDR1 and CDR2: SNHLY and FYNNEI. With 7 bases clipped from V and 7 bases from J, the junction kept 4 bases outside the gene matches. The CDR3 sequence is CASMRESNEQFF. The CDR3 DNA is TGTGCCAGCATGCGGGAGTCGAATGAGCAGTTCTTC.

This clone was seen just once. The V call is TRBV4-3, the J call TRBJ1-4; D might be TRBD1 (5 bases). The V end lost 0 bases, the J end lost 5 bases, and 10 bases lay between the germline ends. This CDR3 is built from 15 residues. Germline V gives CDR1 LGHNA, CDR2 YSLEER. Here the CDR3 DNA reads TGCGCCAGCAGCCAAGATCTGACAGAGAATGAAAAACTGTTTTTT. Translating gives CASSQDLTENEKLFF.

As concerns this clone: The same CDR3 can be traced to other DNA sequences in this sample. The chain couples TRBV27 to TRBJ2-1; 8 nucleotides align to TRBD1. The junction had 1 base not matched to a gene; V was cut back by 5 bases and J by 7 bases. The CDR3 consists of 12 residues. Germline V gene lookup returns CDR1 MNHEY and CDR2 SMNVEV (reference sequence). CDR3 in amino acids: CASSRQGNEQFF. CDR3 in DNA: TGTGCCAGCAGTCGACAGGGGAATGAGCAGTTCTTC.

The V gene is TRBV11-2, the J gene TRBJ2-1, with 10 bases lining up with TRBD2. Germline V gene sequence: CDR1 SGHAT, CDR2 FQNNGV. V lost 4 bases and J lost 7; bases outside the gene matches: 13. The CDR3 is 17 residues long. The DNA of the CDR3 is TGTGCCAGCAGCTCCGATCGGGGACTAGCGCTCGGGAATGAGCAGTTCTTC. It specifies CASSSDRGLALGNEQFF.